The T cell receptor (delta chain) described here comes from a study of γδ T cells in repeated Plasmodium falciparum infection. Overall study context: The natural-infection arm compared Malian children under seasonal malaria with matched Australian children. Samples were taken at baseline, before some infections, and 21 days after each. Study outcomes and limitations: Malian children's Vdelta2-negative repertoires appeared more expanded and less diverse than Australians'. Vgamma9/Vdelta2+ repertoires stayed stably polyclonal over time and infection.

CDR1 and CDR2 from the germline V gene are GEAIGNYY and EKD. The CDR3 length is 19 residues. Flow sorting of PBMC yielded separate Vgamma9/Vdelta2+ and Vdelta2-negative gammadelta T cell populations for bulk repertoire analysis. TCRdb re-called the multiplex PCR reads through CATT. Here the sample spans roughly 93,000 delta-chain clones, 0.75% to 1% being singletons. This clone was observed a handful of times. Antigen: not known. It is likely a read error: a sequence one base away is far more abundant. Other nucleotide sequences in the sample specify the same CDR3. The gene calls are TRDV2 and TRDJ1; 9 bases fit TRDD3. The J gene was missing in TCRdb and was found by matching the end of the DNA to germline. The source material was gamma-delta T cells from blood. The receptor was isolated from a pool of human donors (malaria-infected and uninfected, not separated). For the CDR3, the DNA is TGTGCTTGTGACACCGTTGGTACTGGGGGACCAAAGTACACCGATAAACTCATCTTT. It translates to CACDTVGTGGPKYTDKLIF.